The source of this T cell receptor (beta chain) is a study of blood T cell repertoires in COVID-19. Study at large: Researchers got acute and convalescent COVID-19 samples from the United States, Italy and Spain. The analysed material was cDNA or gDNA that came from T cells, B-cell-depleted T cells, or PBMCs.

With 0 bases removed from V and 0 bases from J, the gap between germline ends came to 8 bases. The CDR3 covers 15 residues. Germline-derived CDR1 and CDR2 are MNHNY and SVGAGI (reference sequence). Authors' methods: Nucleated cell counts were estimated from reference gene primer amplification. Sequencing was performed with immunoSEQ multiplex PCR; in TCRdb, only in-frame clones are kept and a portion is missing. V, J and clone size are taken as reported in that table, and D and trimming were inferred from the DNA itself. This repertoire shows roughly 66,000 clones, about 90% found once; its top ten account for about 7.3%.

The TCR originated in a human donor in a cohort sampled during active COVID-19. The rearrangement uses TRBV6-6 and TRBJ1-1; D might be TRBD1 (6 bases). Sequencing was carried out using peripheral blood. Here the CDR3 reads CASSYSDSMNTEAFF. CDR3 sequence (DNA): TGTGCCAGCAGTTACTCGGACAGTATGAACACTGAAGCTTTCTTT.